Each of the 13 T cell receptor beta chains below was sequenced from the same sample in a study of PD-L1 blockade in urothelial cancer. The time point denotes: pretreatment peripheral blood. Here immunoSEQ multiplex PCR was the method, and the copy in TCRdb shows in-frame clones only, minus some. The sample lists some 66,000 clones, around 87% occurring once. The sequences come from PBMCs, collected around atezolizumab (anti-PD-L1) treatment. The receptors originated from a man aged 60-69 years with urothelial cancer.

The CDR3 is CASSPPGQFSTDTQYF. The CDR3 bases are TGCGCCAGCAGCCCACCAGGACAGTTCAGCACAGATACGCAGTATTTT. The chain couples TRBV5-1 to TRBJ2-3, with a possible D match to TRBD1 (6 bases). Trimming took 4 bases from V and 0 from J, leaving 15 bases between them. This CDR3 spans 16 amino acids. Germline loops: CDR1 SGHRS, CDR2 YFSETQ.

This chain's CDR3 is CASSPRTGPGELFF. The CDR3 DNA sequence: TGTGCCAGTAGTCCACGGACAGGACCCGGGGAGCTGTTTTTT. V usage is TRBV19 and J usage is TRBJ2-2; 7 bases align to TRBD1. The germline CDR1 and CDR2 sequences are LNHDA and SQIVND (reference sequence). The CDR3 contains 14 residues. J gave up 6 bases and V 5 bases, and 6 bases lay outside the gene matches.

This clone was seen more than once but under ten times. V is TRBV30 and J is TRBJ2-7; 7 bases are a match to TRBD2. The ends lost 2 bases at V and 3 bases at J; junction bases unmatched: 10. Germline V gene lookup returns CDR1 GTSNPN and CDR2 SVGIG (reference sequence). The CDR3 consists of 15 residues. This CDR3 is CAWSPKLAFNYEQYF. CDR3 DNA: TGTGCCTGGAGTCCAAAACTAGCGTTTAACTACGAGCAGTACTTC.

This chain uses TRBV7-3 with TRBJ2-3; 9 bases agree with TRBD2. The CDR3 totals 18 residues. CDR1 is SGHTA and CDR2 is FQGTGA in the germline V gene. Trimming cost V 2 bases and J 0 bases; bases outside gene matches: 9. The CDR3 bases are TGTGCCAGCAGCTTATCCAGCGGGGGGCTCTATAGCACAGATACGCAGTATTTT. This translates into CASSLSSGGLYSTDTQYF.

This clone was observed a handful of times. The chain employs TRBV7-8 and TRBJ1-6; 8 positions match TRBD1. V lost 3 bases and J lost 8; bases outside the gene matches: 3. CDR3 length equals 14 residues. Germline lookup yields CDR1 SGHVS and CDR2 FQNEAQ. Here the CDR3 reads CASSFGQGDSPLHF. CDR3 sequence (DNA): TGTGCCAGCAGCTTCGGACAGGGCGATTCACCCCTCCACTTT. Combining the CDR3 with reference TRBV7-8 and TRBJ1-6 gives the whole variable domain GAGVSQSPRYKVAKRGQDVALRCDPISGHVSLFWYQQALGQGPEFLTYFQNEAQLDKSGLPSDRFFAERPEGSVSTLKIQRTQQEDSAVYLCASSFGQGDSPLHFGNGTRLTVT.

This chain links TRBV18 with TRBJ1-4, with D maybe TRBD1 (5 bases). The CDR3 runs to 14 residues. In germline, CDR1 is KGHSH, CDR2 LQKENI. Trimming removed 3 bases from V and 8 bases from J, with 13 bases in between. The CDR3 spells CASSPPTGEEKLFF. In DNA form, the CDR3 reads TGTGCCAGCTCACCCCCCACAGGAGAGGAAAAACTGTTTTTT.

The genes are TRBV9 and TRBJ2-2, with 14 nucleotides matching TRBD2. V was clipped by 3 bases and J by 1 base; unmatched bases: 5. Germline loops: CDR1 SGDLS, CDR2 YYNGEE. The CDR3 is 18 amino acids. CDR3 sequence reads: CASSDGTSGGLNTGELFF. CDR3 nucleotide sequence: TGTGCCAGCAGCGATGGGACTAGCGGGGGTTTGAACACCGGGGAGCTGTTTTTT.

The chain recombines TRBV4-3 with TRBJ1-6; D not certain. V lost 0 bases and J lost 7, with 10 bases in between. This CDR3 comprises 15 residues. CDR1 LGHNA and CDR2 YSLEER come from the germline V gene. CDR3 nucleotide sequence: TGCGCCAGCAGCCAAGATCAAAACAGCAATTCACCCCTCCACTTT. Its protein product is CASSQDQNSNSPLHF.

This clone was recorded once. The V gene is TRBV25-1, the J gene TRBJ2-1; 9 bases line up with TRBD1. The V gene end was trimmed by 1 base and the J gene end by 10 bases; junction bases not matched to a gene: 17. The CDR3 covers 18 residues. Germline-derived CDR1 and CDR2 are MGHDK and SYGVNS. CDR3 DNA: TGTGCCAGCAGTGAATCTCGGACAGGGGTCCCCCGCTCGAGAGAGCAGTTCTTC. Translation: CASSESRTGVPRSREQFF.

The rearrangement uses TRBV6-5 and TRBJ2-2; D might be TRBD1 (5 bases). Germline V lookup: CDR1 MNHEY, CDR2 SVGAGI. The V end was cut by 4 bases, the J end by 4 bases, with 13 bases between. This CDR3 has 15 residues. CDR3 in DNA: TGTGCCAGCAGTTCCCGCGCAGGGATCACCGGGGAGCTGTTTTTT. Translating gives CASSSRAGITGELFF.

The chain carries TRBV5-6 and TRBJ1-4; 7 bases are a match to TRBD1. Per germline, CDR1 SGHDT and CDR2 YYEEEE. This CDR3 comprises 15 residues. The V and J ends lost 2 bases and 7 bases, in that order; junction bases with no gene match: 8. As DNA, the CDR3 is TGTGCCAGCAGCTTCTCCGGGACAGTGCGTGAAAAACTGTTTTTT. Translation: CASSFSGTVREKLFF.

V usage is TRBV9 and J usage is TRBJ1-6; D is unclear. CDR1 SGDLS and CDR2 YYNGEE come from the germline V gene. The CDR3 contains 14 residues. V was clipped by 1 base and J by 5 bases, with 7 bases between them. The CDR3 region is CASSVNGDNSPLHF. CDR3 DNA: TGTGCCAGCAGCGTAAACGGGGATAATTCACCCCTCCACTTT.

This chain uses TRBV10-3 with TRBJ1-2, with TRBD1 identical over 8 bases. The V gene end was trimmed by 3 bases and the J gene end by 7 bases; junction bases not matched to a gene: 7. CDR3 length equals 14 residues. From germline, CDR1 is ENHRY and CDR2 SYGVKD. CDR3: CAISELSGGGGYTF. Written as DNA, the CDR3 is TGTGCCATCAGTGAACTTTCAGGGGGCGGTGGCTACACCTTC.